This T cell receptor beta chain was captured in a study of PD-1 blockade in classical Hodgkin lymphoma. TCRdb's copy holds only in-frame clones and misses some; the assay was immunoSEQ multiplex PCR. The sample records some 23,000 clones, 80% to 85% being singletons. Patients all relapsed after autologous stem cell transplantation, and there was variation in brentuximab vedotin exposure. This CDR3 comprises 13 residues. Trimming shortened V by 5 bases and J by 0 bases, and 7 bases separated the two germline ends. The V gene's germline CDR1 is SEHNR and CDR2 FQNEAQ (reference sequence). The sequence came from a human donor with classical Hodgkin lymphoma. V usage is TRBV7-9 and J usage is TRBJ1-1; D is ambiguous. This specimen consisted of peripheral blood mononuclear cells (PBMCs), obtained before the second cycle of nivolumab. CDR3 sequence: CASSVTVNTEAFF. CDR3 bases: TGTGCCAGCAGCGTAACGGTGAACACTGAAGCTTTCTTT.